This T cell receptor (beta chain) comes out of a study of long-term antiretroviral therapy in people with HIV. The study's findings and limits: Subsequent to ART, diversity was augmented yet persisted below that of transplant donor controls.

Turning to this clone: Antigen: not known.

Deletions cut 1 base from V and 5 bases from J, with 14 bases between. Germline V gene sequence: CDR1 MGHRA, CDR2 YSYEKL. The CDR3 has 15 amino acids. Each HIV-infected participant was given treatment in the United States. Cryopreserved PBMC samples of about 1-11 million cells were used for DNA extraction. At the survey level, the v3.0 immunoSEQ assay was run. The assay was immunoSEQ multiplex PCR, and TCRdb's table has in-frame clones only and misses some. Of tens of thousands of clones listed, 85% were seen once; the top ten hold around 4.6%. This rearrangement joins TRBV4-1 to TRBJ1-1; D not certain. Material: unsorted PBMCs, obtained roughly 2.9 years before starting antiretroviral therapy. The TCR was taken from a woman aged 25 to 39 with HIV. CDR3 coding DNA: TGCGCCAGCAGCCAAGCATTGTCCCCGTCGACTGAAGCTTTCTTT. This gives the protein CASSQALSPSTEAFF.